This T cell receptor beta chain stems from a study of blood T cell repertoires in COVID-19. Looking at the study overall: Samples taken during acute and convalescent COVID-19 were collected in the United States, Italy and Spain.

Assay used: immunoSEQ multiplex PCR; TCRdb lists only in-frame clones, some missing. The data show about 58,000 clones, over 80% seen once. Per germline, CDR1 SGHAT and CDR2 FQDESV (reference sequence). This CDR3 contains 14 residues. The V gene lost 5 bases and the J gene lost 3 bases, with 11 bases spanning the gap. Sequenced: peripheral blood. This receptor was obtained from a man between 60 and 70 years old with acute or convalescent COVID-19. J is TRBJ1-3 and V is TRBV11-1; D is ambiguous. The chain's CDR3 is CASSPGRHGNTIYF. In nucleotides, the CDR3 is TGTGCCAGCAGCCCCGGGAGGCATGGAAACACCATATATTTT.